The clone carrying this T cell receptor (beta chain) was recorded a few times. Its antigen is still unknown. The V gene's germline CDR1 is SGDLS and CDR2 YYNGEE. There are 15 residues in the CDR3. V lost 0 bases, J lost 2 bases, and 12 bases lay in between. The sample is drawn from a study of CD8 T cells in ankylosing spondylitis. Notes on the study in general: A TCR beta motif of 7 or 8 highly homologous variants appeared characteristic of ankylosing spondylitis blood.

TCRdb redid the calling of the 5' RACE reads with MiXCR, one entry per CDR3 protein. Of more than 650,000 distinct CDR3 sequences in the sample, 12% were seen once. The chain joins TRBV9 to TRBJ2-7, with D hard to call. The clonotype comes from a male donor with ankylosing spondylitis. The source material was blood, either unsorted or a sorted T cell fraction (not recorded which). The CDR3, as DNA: TGTGCCAGCAGCGTAGGCGGCGGCGGCGCCTACGAGCAGTACTTC. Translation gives CASSVGGGGAYEQYF.